This TCR beta chain was captured by sequencing in a study of control samples from healthy donors and cancer patients. Clones were sequenced by immunoSEQ multiplex PCR, and TCRdb holds only the in-frame ones, with some missing. Of tens of thousands of clones listed, around 92% are singletons. This CDR3 has 17 residues. V shed 6 bases and J shed 0 bases, with 18 bases lying between them. The germline V gene encodes CDR1 MDHEN and CDR2 SYDVKM. Sequenced sample: blood. The TCR originated in a man aged 25-45 years in good health. The rearrangement uses TRBV28 and TRBJ1-3, with D unresolved. The CDR3 loop is CASSPPYTENSGNTIYF. The DNA for the CDR3 is TGTGCCAGCAGCCCCCCCTATACAGAGAACTCTGGAAACACCATATATTTT.